The 9 T cell receptor beta chains below come from one sample, sequenced in a study of cytomegalovirus exposure and HLA in healthy donors. Primers included in the PCR were 60 Vbeta and 13 Jbeta primers. Sequenced by immunoSEQ multiplex PCR; TCRdb stores in-frame clones only, minus some. Seen in this sample are approximately 130,000 clones; the ten most common clones hold 1.5% to 2.5%. The sample comprised PBMCs. Source of these receptors: a woman in her sixties in good health and CMV-seronegative.

The V call is TRBV19, the J call TRBJ1-1, with TRBD1 matching over 8 bases. J gave up 6 bases and V 4 bases, and 16 bases lay outside the gene matches. CDR3 length: 17 residues. Germline CDR1 and CDR2: LNHDA and SQIVND (reference sequence). The CDR3 region has the DNA TGTGCCAGTAGTAACCGAGGCGGGCAGGGGGCGAGGGCTGAAGCTTTCTTT. Its protein is CASSNRGGQGARAEAFF.

The chain links TRBV6-1 to TRBJ1-3; TRBD1 matches 7 bases. V lost 6 bases to trimming and J lost 0 bases; unmatched junction nucleotides: 5. Germline values: CDR1 MNHNS, CDR2 SASEGT. The CDR3 runs 15 residues. In DNA, the CDR3 is TGTGCCAGCAGACACACAGGGGCCTCTGGAAACACCATATATTTT. This sequence encodes CASRHTGASGNTIYF.

The chain employs TRBV29-1 and TRBJ1-2, with a weak D call TRBD1 (6 bases). From germline, CDR1 is SQVTM and CDR2 ANQGSEA. The CDR3 sequence is 17 residues long. The V and J ends lost 4 bases and 3 bases respectively, with 24 bases between them. CDR3 amino acids: CSVAGHPDSIFYYGYTF. CDR3 nucleotide sequence: TGCAGCGTTGCAGGTCACCCGGACAGTATCTTCTACTATGGCTACACCTTC.

This chain uses TRBV2 with TRBJ1-3; a possible D gene is TRBD1 (5 bases). The CDR3 covers 13 residues. Germline CDR1 is SNHLY and CDR2 is FYNNEI. With 3 bases removed from V and 2 bases from J, the gap between germline ends came to 5 bases. This CDR3 reads CASSDRAGNTIYF. The CDR3 bases are TGTGCCAGCAGTGACAGGGCTGGAAACACCATATATTTT.

The CDR3 DNA reads TGTGCCAGCAGCCTGAACACCGGGGAGCTGTTTTTT. Translation: CASSLNTGELFF. The genes are TRBV13 and TRBJ2-2; D is ambiguous. Germline V gives CDR1 PRHDT, CDR2 FYEKMQ (reference sequence). CDR3 length: 12 amino acids. V lost 5 bases and J lost 1, with 2 bases in between.

V gene TRBV27 combines with J gene TRBJ2-3; TRBD2 matches 12 bases. Trimming cost V 7 bases and J 4 bases; bases outside gene matches: 9. Germline V gene data show CDR1 as MNHEY and CDR2 as SMNVEV (reference sequence). This CDR3 contains 16 residues. The CDR3 nucleotides read TGTGCCAGCAATGAAGCAGGACTAGCGGGGTCAGATACGCAGTATTTT. Translated: CASNEAGLAGSDTQYF.

The chain recombines TRBV5-6 with TRBJ1-2; the D gene is possibly TRBD1 (6 bases). Deletions cut 5 bases from V and 4 bases from J, with 15 bases between. Germline CDR1 SGHDT, CDR2 YYEEEE. The CDR3 totals 14 residues. Here the CDR3 DNA reads TGTGCCAGCAGGATGAGCAGGGGTAGCTATGGCTACACCTTC. Translating it yields CASRMSRGSYGYTF.

The genes are TRBV28 and TRBJ2-3; TRBD2 aligns across 15 bases. Germline assignment: CDR1 MDHEN and CDR2 SYDVKM. V was pared by 7 bases and J by 0 bases, with 11 bases of the junction left unmatched. The CDR3 has 19 residues. CDR3 protein: CASMSAGTSGGSSTDTQYF. DNA for the CDR3: TGTGCCAGCATGAGTGCCGGGACTAGCGGGGGGTCTAGCACAGATACGCAGTATTTT.

In nucleotides, the CDR3 is TGCGCCAGCAAGGACCTAGCGGGAGTTTCCCACGAGCAGTACTTC. As protein: CASKDLAGVSHEQYF. V usage is TRBV5-1 and J usage is TRBJ2-7, with 10 bases that match TRBD2. The CDR3 loop spans 15 amino acids. CDR1 SGHRS and CDR2 YFSETQ come from the germline V gene. After removal of 6 bases from V and 5 bases from J, the junction contained 11 bases not matched to a gene.